This T cell receptor (beta chain) was identified during a study of cytomegalovirus exposure and HLA in healthy donors. The donors comprised healthy bone marrow donors. The CDR3 has 18 residues. Trimming stripped 5 bases from V and 5 bases from J, with 24 bases between. CDR1 and CDR2 (germline): WNHNN, SYGVQD (reference sequence). PCR was performed using 60 Vbeta and 13 Jbeta primers. Some clones are missing from TCRdb's copy, which holds only in-frame ones; the method was immunoSEQ multiplex PCR. The data show fewer than 200,000 clones, approximately 80% seen once. As regards this clone: The target antigen is unknown.

Regarding the study as a whole: In a later analysis, a genetic analysis reported fewer productive-TCR N-insertions in an Asian-associated ancestry cluster than the cohort average.

The clonotype comes from a woman under 30 in good health and CMV-seronegative. Sequences were obtained from PBMCs. The chain has TRBV10-1 and TRBJ1-4; perhaps TRBD1 as D (6 bases). CDR3: CASSCPRSGGSGNEKLFF. The CDR3 DNA is TGCGCCAGCAGTTGTCCCCGGTCGGGGGGCAGTGGGAATGAAAAACTGTTTTTT.